These 6 T cell receptor beta chains share one sample of origin, sequenced in a study of T cell repertoires in cytomegalovirus infection. Their antigens are not known. TCRdb independently ran MiXCR on the reads; one entry per CDR3 protein. Here the sample spans about 280,000 distinct CDR3 sequences, 20% to 25% being singletons. The sequencing here drew on cultured PBMCs, taken from culture after CMV antigen stimulation. These receptors originate from a human donor in good health (CMV status not recorded). Some clones in this sample may be carry-over from other donors' samples.

This clonotype occurred a few times. The chain uses TRBV19 and TRBJ2-5; D possibly matches TRBD1 or TRBD2 (6 bases each). Germline V CDR1 and CDR2: LNHDA, SQIVND (reference sequence). V gave up 6 bases and J gave up 4 bases, with 21 bases separating them. This CDR3 has 16 amino acids. The DNA for the CDR3 is TGTGCCAGTAGCACGAACCGGGACTCCAGGGGAGAGACCCAGTACTTC. Encoded protein: CASSTNRDSRGETQYF.

This clonotype has a handful of counts. The V gene is TRBV7-8, the J gene TRBJ2-1, with TRBD2 matching 10 bases. Germline CDR1 and CDR2: SGHVS and FQNEAQ. Unmatched junction bases numbered 10, after V lost 1 base and J lost 7 bases. CDR3 length equals 17 residues. In nucleotides, the CDR3 is TGTGCCAGCAGCTTAGGTGCTAGCGGGAGATCGGGGAATGAGCAGTTCTTC. As protein: CASSLGASGRSGNEQFF.

This clonotype was seen only a few times. This may be a read error, as it is one base from a much larger clone. The V call is TRBV5-4, the J call TRBJ2-1; 12 nucleotides match TRBD2. This CDR3 region has 15 residues. CDR1 is SGHNT and CDR2 is YYREEE in the germline V gene (reference sequence). The V and J ends lost 2 bases and 6 bases, in that order; junction bases with no gene match: 3. The CDR3 is CASSFRLAGVNEQFF. The CDR3 nucleotides are TGTGCCAGCAGCTTTAGACTAGCGGGAGTCAATGAGCAGTTCTTC.

This clonotype was observed once. The chain uses TRBV6-2 or TRBV6-3 and TRBJ2-2, with a weak D call TRBD1 (5 bases). The germline gives CDR1 MNHEY, CDR2 SVGEGT. V was pared by 10 bases and J by 5 bases, with 8 bases between. This CDR3 comprises 11 residues. The CDR3 DNA follows: TGTGCCACCCGGACAACCGGGGAGCTGTTTTTT. It specifies CATRTTGELFF.

The chain recombines TRBV5-1 with TRBJ2-7; perhaps TRBD2 as D (7 bases). Between the trimmed V and J ends, which lost 4 bases and 3 bases, there was a span of 17 bases. Germline CDR1 SGHRS, CDR2 YFSETQ. The CDR3 runs to 15 residues. The CDR3 loop reads CASSHRLGGDYEQYF. Here the CDR3 DNA reads TGCGCCAGCAGCCACAGACTAGGGGGGGACTACGAGCAGTACTTC.

The sample holds many counts of this clonotype. The rearrangement joins TRBV7-2 to TRBJ1-1; D gene uncertain. The germline V gene has CDR1 SGHTA and CDR2 FQGNSA. With 2 bases removed from V and 1 base from J, the gap between germline ends came to 8 bases. There are 14 residues in the CDR3. The CDR3: CASSLRASNTEAFF. As DNA, the CDR3 is TGTGCCAGCAGCTTACGTGCCTCGAACACTGAAGCTTTCTTT. The full variable domain, completed using reference TRBV7-2 and TRBJ1-1, is GAGVSQSPSNKVTEKGKDVELRCDPISGHTALYWYRQSLGQGLEFLIYFQGNSAPDKSGLPSDRFSAERTGGSVSTLTIQRTQQEDSAVYLCASSLRASNTEAFFGQGTRLTVV.